Below, 27 T cell receptor beta chains from the same sample are listed, as sequenced in a study of blood T cells in healthy people across ages. The use of a sample-barcoded 5' primer and a J-beta primer mix characterized a second PCR of roughly 6 to 12 cycles. TCRdb fed the 5' RACE reads into MiXCR, producing one record per CDR3 protein. There are 550,000 to 800,000 distinct CDR3 sequences in the sample; roughly 30% occur only once, and just over 15% lies in the top ten. Sequencing input: blood. All receptors come from an elderly woman in good health.

V gene TRBV15 combines with J gene TRBJ2-3; 14 bases agree with TRBD2. This CDR3 comprises 20 residues. Per germline, CDR1 LNHNV and CDR2 YYDKDF (reference sequence). With V trimmed by 6 bases and J by 1 base, 15 bases remained unmatched. The CDR3 loop reads CATSGSPGLAGAGGTDTQYF. CDR3 nucleotide sequence: TGTGCCACCAGTGGGTCCCCGGGACTAGCGGGGGCCGGGGGCACAGATACGCAGTATTTT.

This clonotype was detected only a few times. This sequence joins TRBV5-1 and TRBJ1-2; tentative D call: TRBD1 (6 bases). CDR3 length equals 15 residues. Trimming took 0 bases from V and 8 from J, leaving 17 bases between them. Germline-derived CDR1 and CDR2 are SGHRS and YFSETQ. The CDR3 loop is CASSLERGTPRGYTF. The CDR3 DNA sequence: TGCGCCAGCAGCTTGGAAAGGGGGACCCCTCGGGGCTACACCTTC. The full variable domain, completed using reference TRBV5-1 and TRBJ1-2, is KAGVTQTPRYLIKTRGQQVTLSCSPISGHRSVSWYQQTPGQGLQFLFEYFSETQRNKGNFPGRFSGRQFSNSRSEMNVSTLELGDSALYLCASSLERGTPRGYTFGSGTRLTVV.

This clonotype was detected many times. The chain couples TRBV6-2 or TRBV6-3 to TRBJ2-4, with D maybe TRBD1 (6 bases). Germline CDR1 MNHEY, CDR2 SVGEGT. The CDR3 covers 12 residues. The CDR3 sequence is CASTGYSNIQYF. CDR3 bases: TGTGCATCTACAGGGTATTCGAACATTCAGTACTTC.

A remark on this clonotype: This clone may be a read error of a much larger clone one base away. CDR3 nucleotides: TGCAGTGCTAGAGATCCTGTGGGATCCGAAAAACGGTTTTTT. The encoded protein is CSARDPVGSEKRFF. V usage is TRBV20-1 and J usage is TRBJ1-4; D gene ambiguous. The CDR3 extends over 14 amino acids. Germline V gene sequence: CDR1 DFQATT, CDR2 SNEGSKA (reference sequence).

As to this clonotype: This may arise from a read error, as a much more abundant clone is one base away. V gene TRBV7-2 combines with J gene TRBJ1-6, with TRBD1 as a possible D gene (5 bases). Per the germline V gene, CDR1 is SGHTA and CDR2 is FQGNSA. Deletions cut 0 bases from V and 9 bases from J, with 12 bases between. The CDR3 length is 15 residues. CDR3 amino acids: CASSLAPVGPSPLHF. The CDR3 coding sequence is TGTGCCAGCAGCTTAGCTCCGGTGGGGCCTTCACCCCTCCACTTT.

The V call is TRBV6-2 or TRBV6-3, the J call TRBJ2-2; the match to TRBD2 covers 7 bases. This CDR3 is built from 17 residues. Germline loops: CDR1 MNHEY, CDR2 SVGEGT. The ends lost 0 bases at V and 6 bases at J; junction bases unmatched: 10. In DNA, the CDR3 is TGTGCCAGCAGTTACTCGACACTAGCGCTGGGATCCGGGGAGCTGTTTTTT. It is translated as CASSYSTLALGSGELFF.

Remarks on this clonotype: This sequence may be a read error, since a much larger clone differs from it by one base. The chain uses TRBV4-1 and TRBJ1-2; 7 bases align to TRBD1. The CDR3 is 13 amino acids. Germline CDR1 reads MGHRA; CDR2 reads YSYEKL. The CDR3 DNA sequence: TGCGCCGGCAGCCAAGGACAGGACTATGGCTACACCTTC. The encoded protein is CAGSQGQDYGYTF.

This clonotype occurred many times. The genes are TRBV6-2 or TRBV6-3 and TRBJ2-3; 8 positions match TRBD1. CDR3 size: 13 residues. J gave up 5 bases and V 5 bases, and 3 bases lay outside the gene matches. Germline CDR1 reads MNHEY; CDR2 reads SVGEGT. The CDR3 bases are TGTGCCAGCAGTGGACAGGGCATAGATACGCAGTATTTT. Translation: CASSGQGIDTQYF.

This clonotype was found once. Mismatch with germline at one junction end may stem from a read error. This chain joins TRBV11-1 and TRBJ1-1; D is possibly TRBD1 (5 bases). This CDR3 spans 12 amino acids. Germline CDR1 is SGHAT and CDR2 is FQDESV (reference sequence). DNA of the CDR3: TGTACCAGCCGGCAGGGTGACACTGAAGCTTTCTTT. It yields the protein CTSRQGDTEAFF.

Note on this clonotype: Being one base from a much bigger clone, this may be a read error. The chain has TRBV12-3 or TRBV12-4 and TRBJ2-7; D possibly corresponds to TRBD2 (7 bases). The V end lost 5 bases, the J end lost 7 bases, and 21 bases lay between the germline ends. This CDR3 comprises 15 residues. For the CDR3, the DNA is TGTGCCAGCAGTCCGGTAGGGGGGGGTCAGAATGAGCAGTACTTC. Translated, it gives CASSPVGGGQNEQYF.

V usage is TRBV5-1 and J usage is TRBJ2-2; 8 bases align to TRBD2. The length of the CDR3 is 16 residues. Germline trimming cut 0 bases from V and 7 bases from J; bases unmatched to any gene: 8. Germline V lookup: CDR1 SGHRS, CDR2 YFSETQ. Here the CDR3 reads CASSLAGTSRGGELFF. In nucleotides, the CDR3 is TGCGCCAGCAGCTTGGCCGGGACTAGTAGAGGCGGGGAGCTGTTTTTT.

This chain links TRBV30 with TRBJ2-7, with 10 bases that match TRBD1. This CDR3 region has 15 residues. V was pared by 2 bases and J by 6 bases, with 10 bases of the junction left unmatched. CDR1 and CDR2 from the germline V gene are GTSNPN and SVGIG (reference sequence). The CDR3 loop reads CAWSRAGTGVSEQYF. CDR3 in DNA: TGTGCCTGGAGTCGAGCCGGGACAGGGGTTAGCGAGCAGTACTTC.

This clonotype occurred many times. J is TRBJ2-3 and V is TRBV10-3, with D possibly TRBD2 on 6 matching bases. The CDR3 is made up of 13 amino acids. Germline V lookup: CDR1 ENHRY, CDR2 SYGVKD. V dropped 6 bases and J dropped 2 bases, with 9 bases sitting between them. In nucleotides, the CDR3 is TGTGCCATCAGCCGGGACTTCACAGATACGCAGTATTTT. Its translation: CAISRDFTDTQYF.

This clonotype has at least ten counts. The rearrangement uses TRBV4-3 and TRBJ2-4, with TRBD1 matching 8 bases. Trimming at V came to 5 bases and at J to 3 bases, leaving 3 bases not matched to a gene. Germline V lookup: CDR1 LGHNA, CDR2 YSLEER. The CDR3 sequence is 14 residues long. This chain's CDR3 is CASSYDRGKNIQYF. The CDR3 nucleotides are TGCGCCAGCAGCTACGACAGGGGCAAAAACATTCAGTACTTC.

This clonotype appeared many times. This sequence joins TRBV11-2 and TRBJ1-4; D gene ambiguous. V shed 5 bases and J shed 1 base, with 23 bases lying between them. This CDR3 is built from 19 residues. Germline CDR1 is SGHAT and CDR2 is FQNNGV. The CDR3 here is CASSPSPGILRRTNEKLFF. CDR3 nucleotide sequence: TGTGCCAGCAGCCCCTCACCCGGGATTTTACGGCGAACTAATGAAAAACTGTTTTTT.

V is TRBV21-1 and J is TRBJ2-7; no DNA check was done on the table's D call, TRBD1. TRBV21-1 is a listed pseudogene. The CDR3 is made up of 15 amino acids. CDR3 nucleotide sequence: TGTGCCAGCAGCTCCCGAAGTGGCAGGGGTTCCGAGCAGTACTTC. Translation gives CASSSRSGRGSEQYF.

A word on this clonotype: A junction boundary mismatches the germline segment, possibly from a read error. The genes are TRBV5-1 and TRBJ2-2, with D possibly being TRBD1 (6 bases). This CDR3 is 15 amino acids long. Germline values: CDR1 SGHRS, CDR2 YFSETQ. The CDR3 is CAGSSEGANTGELFF. DNA for the CDR3: TGCGCCGGCAGCTCCGAGGGGGCGAACACCGGGGAGCTGTTTTTT.

This clonotype came up many times. This chain links TRBV20-1 with TRBJ1-2; D remains unclear. In germline, CDR1 is DFQATT, CDR2 SNEGSKA (reference sequence). Trimming removed 0 bases at V and 4 bases at J, with 12 bases between. The CDR3 totals 14 residues. CDR3 residues: CSAREAGNPYGYTF. In DNA, the CDR3 is TGCAGTGCTAGAGAAGCTGGGAATCCCTATGGCTACACCTTC.

In its sample, this clonotype was seen many times. This chain links TRBV20-1 with TRBJ2-7, with a tentative D call TRBD1 (6 bases). The CDR3 runs to 13 residues. V lost 6 bases to trimming and J lost 0 bases, with 12 bases between them. Germline CDR1 and CDR2: DFQATT and SNEGSKA (reference sequence). The CDR3 here is CSAQGPGSYEQYF. The CDR3 DNA reads as TGCAGTGCACAGGGACCGGGCTCCTACGAGCAGTACTTC.

This clonotype was counted a few times. The V gene is TRBV7-8, the J gene TRBJ2-3; either TRBD1 or TRBD2 may fit D (5 bases each). CDR3 size: 16 residues. Germline V gene data show CDR1 as SGHVS and CDR2 as FQNEAQ. Trimming left V 5 bases short and J 3 bases short, with 18 bases between. CDR3 coding DNA: TGTGCCAGCAGCAGCCCGAGGGCGAGGGGAACAGATACGCAGTATTTT. Translation: CASSSPRARGTDTQYF.

This clonotype has ten or more counts. This chain joins TRBV7-2 and TRBJ2-3; D is ambiguous. CDR3 length: 14 amino acids. CDR1 is SGHTA, CDR2 FQGNSA, per germline. The ends were cut back, 2 bases at V and 1 base at J, with 7 bases in the middle. In DNA form, the CDR3 reads TGTGCCAGCAGCTTAAACCAGGGCACAGATACGCAGTATTTT. This translates into CASSLNQGTDTQYF.

This clonotype was observed many times. The chain is built from TRBV6-6 and TRBJ2-1; TRBD2 is a possible D gene (5 bases). The CDR3 is 13 residues long. The V gene's germline CDR1 is MNHNY and CDR2 SVGAGI (reference sequence). Deletions cut 6 bases from V and 4 bases from J, with 10 bases between. CDR3 loop: CASSSSRYNEQFF. The CDR3 DNA reads TGTGCCAGCAGCTCTAGCAGATACAATGAGCAGTTCTTC.

Many counts were recorded for this clonotype. The rearrangement joins TRBV24-1 to TRBJ2-7, with TRBD1 identical over 7 bases. This CDR3 is built from 15 residues. Germline V CDR1 and CDR2: KGHDR, SFDVKD. The junction had 12 bases not matched to a gene; V was cut back by 4 bases and J by 7 bases. CDR3 DNA: TGTGCCACCAGTGACCCCGGGAAGGGGGCGCGGGAGCAGTACTTC. It encodes CATSDPGKGAREQYF.

This clonotype was recorded once. V usage is TRBV6-2 or TRBV6-3 and J usage is TRBJ2-6, with D possibly being TRBD2 (5 bases). V gave up 6 bases and J gave up 4 bases, with 13 bases separating them. The CDR3 length is 15 residues. CDR1 is MNHEY, CDR2 SVGEGT, per germline. The CDR3 spells CASSPTGYGANVLTF. In DNA, the CDR3 is TGTGCCAGCAGCCCGACGGGGTACGGGGCCAACGTCCTGACTTTC.

This clonotype was counted ten times or more. This chain joins TRBV20-1 and TRBJ2-5; TRBD1 aligns across 7 bases. V gave up 3 bases and J gave up 2 bases; unmatched junction bases: 6. CDR3 length: 14 amino acids. Germline values: CDR1 DFQATT, CDR2 SNEGSKA (reference sequence). In DNA, the CDR3 is TGCAGTGCTAGGCGAAGCAGGGGGCAAGAGACCCAGTACTTC. Residues: CSARRSRGQETQYF.

This clonotype was observed a few times. A much larger clonotype is one base distant, so this may be a read error. V usage is TRBV20-1 and J usage is TRBJ2-1, with 8 nucleotides matching TRBD1. The J call is uncertain, as TRBJ2-7 better fits the DNA end. Germline V CDR1 and CDR2: DFQATT, SNEGSKA (reference sequence). The length of the CDR3 is 15 residues. CDR3 protein: CSARRQGSSYNEQYF. CDR3 nucleotide sequence: TGCAGTGCTCGGAGACAGGGGAGCTCCTACAATGAGCAGTACTTC.

This clonotype was observed many times. This rearrangement joins TRBV20-1 to TRBJ2-7; D call uncertain. The CDR3 covers 12 residues. Looked up from germline, CDR1 is DFQATT and CDR2 is SNEGSKA (reference sequence). Trimming took 3 bases from V and 5 from J, leaving 11 bases between them. CDR3 region: CSASPAVDEQYF. The DNA of the CDR3 is TGCAGTGCTAGCCCAGCAGTAGACGAGCAGTACTTC.